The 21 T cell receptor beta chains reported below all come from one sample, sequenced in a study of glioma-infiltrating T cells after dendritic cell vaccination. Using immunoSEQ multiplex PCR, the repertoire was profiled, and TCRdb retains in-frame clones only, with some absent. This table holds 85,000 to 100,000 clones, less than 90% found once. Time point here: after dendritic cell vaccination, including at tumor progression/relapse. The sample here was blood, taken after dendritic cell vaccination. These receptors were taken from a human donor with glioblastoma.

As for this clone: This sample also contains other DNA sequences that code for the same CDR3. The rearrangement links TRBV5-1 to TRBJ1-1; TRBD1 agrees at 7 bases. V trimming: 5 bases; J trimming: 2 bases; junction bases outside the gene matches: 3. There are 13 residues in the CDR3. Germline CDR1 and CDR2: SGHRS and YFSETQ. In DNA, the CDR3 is TGCGCCAGCAGTTACAGGGGAAACACTGAAGCTTTCTTT. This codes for CASSYRGNTEAFF. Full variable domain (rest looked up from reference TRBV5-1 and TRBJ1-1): KAGVTQTPRYLIKTRGQQVTLSCSPISGHRSVSWYQQTPGQGLQFLFEYFSETQRNKGNFPGRFSGRQFSNSRSEMNVSTLELGDSALYLCASSYRGNTEAFFGQGTRLTVV.

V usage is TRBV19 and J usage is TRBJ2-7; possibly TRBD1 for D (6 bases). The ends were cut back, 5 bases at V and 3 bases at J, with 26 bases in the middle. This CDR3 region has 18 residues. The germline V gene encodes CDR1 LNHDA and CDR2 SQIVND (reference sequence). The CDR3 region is CASSVGVGHGSSFYEQYF. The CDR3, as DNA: TGTGCCAGTAGTGTAGGAGTGGGACATGGAAGCTCCTTCTACGAGCAGTACTTC.

CDR3 in DNA: TGTGCCAGCAGCCAGGGTTCTAGCGGGAGAGGCGAGCAGTACTTC. Translation gives CASSQGSSGRGEQYF. This rearrangement joins TRBV6-1 to TRBJ2-7, with 10 bases that match TRBD2. This CDR3 is 15 amino acids long. Germline V gene data show CDR1 as MNHNS and CDR2 as SASEGT. Trimming removed 6 bases from V and 6 bases from J; junction bases left unmatched: 11.

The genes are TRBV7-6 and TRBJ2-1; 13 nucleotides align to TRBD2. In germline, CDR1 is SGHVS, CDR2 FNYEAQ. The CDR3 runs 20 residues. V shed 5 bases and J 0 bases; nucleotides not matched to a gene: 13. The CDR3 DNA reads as TGTGCCAGCAGCACGGGTCCGGGACTAGCGGGAAGGAGCTCCTACAATGAGCAGTTCTTC. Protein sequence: CASSTGPGLAGRSSYNEQFF. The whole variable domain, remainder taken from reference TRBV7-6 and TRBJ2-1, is GAGVSQSPRYKVTKRGQDVALRCDPISGHVSLYWYRQALGQGPEFLTYFNYEAQQDKSGLPNDRFSAERPEGSISTLTIQRTEQRDSAMYRCASSTGPGLAGRSSYNEQFFGPGTRLTVL.

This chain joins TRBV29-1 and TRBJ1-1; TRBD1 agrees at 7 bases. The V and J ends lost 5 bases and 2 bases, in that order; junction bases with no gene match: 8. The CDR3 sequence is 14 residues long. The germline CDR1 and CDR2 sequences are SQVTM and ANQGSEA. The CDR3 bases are TGCAGCGTTAAGAGGGGACAGACAAACACTGAAGCTTTCTTT. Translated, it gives CSVKRGQTNTEAFF.

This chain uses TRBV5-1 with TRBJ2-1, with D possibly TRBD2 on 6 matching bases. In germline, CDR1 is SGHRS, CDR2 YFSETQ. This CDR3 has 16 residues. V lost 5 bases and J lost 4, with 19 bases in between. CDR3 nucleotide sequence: TGCGCCAGCAGGCGGTCGGCCGGGGGTTTTTACAATGAGCAGTTCTTC. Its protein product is CASRRSAGGFYNEQFF.

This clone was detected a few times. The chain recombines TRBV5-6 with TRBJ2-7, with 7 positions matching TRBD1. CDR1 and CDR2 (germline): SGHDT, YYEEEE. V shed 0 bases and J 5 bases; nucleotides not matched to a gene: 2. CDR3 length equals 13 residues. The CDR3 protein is CASSLGQGDEQYF. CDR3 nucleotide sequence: TGTGCCAGCAGCTTGGGCCAGGGGGACGAGCAGTACTTC.

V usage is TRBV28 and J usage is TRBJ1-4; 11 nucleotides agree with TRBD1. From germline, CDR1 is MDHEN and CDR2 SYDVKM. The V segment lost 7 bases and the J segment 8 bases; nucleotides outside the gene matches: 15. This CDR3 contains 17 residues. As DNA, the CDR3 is TGTGCCAGCACCTCGGGACAGGGGGGCGGAGTCGGAGAAAAACTGTTTTTT. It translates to CASTSGQGGGVGEKLFF.

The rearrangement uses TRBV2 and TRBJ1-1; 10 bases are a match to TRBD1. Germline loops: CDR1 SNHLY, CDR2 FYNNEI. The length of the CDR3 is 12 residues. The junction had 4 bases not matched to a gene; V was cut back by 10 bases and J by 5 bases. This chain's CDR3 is CATGTGETEAFF. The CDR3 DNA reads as TGTGCCACCGGGACAGGGGAAACTGAAGCTTTCTTT.

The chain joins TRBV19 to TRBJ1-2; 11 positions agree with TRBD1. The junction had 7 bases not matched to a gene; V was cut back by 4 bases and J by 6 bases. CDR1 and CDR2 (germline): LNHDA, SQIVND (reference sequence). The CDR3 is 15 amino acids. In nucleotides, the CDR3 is TGTGCCAGTAGTACGCGGGACAGGGGGTACGATGGCTACACCTTC. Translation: CASSTRDRGYDGYTF.

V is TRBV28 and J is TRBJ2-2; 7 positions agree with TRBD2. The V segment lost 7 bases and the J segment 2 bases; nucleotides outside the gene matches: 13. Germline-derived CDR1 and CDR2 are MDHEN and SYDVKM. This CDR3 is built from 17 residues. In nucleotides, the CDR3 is TGTGCCAGCACTGGAGGGAGGGCCGGGCGTAACACCGGGGAGCTGTTTTTT. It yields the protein CASTGGRAGRNTGELFF.

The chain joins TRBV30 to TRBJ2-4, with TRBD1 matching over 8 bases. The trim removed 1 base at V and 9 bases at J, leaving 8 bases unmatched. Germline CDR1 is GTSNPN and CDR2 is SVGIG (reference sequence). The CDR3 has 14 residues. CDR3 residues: CAWSATTGASIQYF. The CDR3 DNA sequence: TGTGCCTGGAGTGCGACGACAGGGGCTAGCATTCAGTACTTC.

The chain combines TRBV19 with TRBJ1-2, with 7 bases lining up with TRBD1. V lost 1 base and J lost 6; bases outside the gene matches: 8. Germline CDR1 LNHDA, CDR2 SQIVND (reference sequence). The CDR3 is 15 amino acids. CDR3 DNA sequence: TGTGCCAGTAGTATAGCTATCCGACAGGGAGATGGCTACACCTTC. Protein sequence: CASSIAIRQGDGYTF. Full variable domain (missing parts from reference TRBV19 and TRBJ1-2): DGGITQSPKYLFRKEGQNVTLSCEQNLNHDAMYWYRQDPGQGLRLIYYSQIVNDFQKGDIAEGYSVSREKKESFPLTVTSAQKNPTAFYLCASSIAIRQGDGYTFGSGTRLTVV.

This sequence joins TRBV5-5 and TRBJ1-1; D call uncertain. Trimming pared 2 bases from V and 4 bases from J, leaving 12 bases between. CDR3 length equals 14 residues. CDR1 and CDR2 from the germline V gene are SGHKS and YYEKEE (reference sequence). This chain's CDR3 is CASSFYFDTTEAFF. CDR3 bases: TGTGCCAGCAGCTTCTACTTCGATACCACTGAAGCTTTCTTT.

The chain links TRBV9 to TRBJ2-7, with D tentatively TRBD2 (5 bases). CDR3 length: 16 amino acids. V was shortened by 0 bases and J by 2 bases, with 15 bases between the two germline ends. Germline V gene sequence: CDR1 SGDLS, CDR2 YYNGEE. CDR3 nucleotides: TGTGCCAGCAGCGTAGGCCCCGGACGGGGAGCCTACGAGCAGTACTTC. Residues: CASSVGPGRGAYEQYF.

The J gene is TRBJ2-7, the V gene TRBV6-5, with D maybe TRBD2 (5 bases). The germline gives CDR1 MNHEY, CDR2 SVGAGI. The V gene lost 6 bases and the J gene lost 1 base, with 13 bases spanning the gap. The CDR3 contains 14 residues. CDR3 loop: CASSITGKSYEQYF. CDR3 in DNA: TGTGCCAGCAGCATCACCGGGAAATCCTACGAGCAGTACTTC.

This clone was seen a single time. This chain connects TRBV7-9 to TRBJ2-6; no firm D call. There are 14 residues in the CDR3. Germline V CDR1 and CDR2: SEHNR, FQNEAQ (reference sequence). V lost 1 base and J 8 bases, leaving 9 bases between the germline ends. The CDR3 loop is CASSLERSTNVLTF. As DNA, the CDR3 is TGTGCCAGCAGCTTAGAGAGGAGCACCAACGTCCTGACTTTC.

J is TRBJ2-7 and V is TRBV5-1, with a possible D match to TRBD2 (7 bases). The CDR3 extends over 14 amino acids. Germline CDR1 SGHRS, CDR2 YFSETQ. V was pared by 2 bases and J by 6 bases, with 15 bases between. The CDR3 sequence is CASSLGLGGLEQYF. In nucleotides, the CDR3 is TGCGCCAGCAGCTTAGGACTAGGGGGGCTCGAGCAGTACTTC.

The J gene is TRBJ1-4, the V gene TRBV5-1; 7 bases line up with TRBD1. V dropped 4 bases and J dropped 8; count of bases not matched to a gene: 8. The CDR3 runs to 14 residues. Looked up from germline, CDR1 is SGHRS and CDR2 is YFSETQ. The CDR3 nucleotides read TGCGCCAGCAGCCTGACAGGGTCCGACGAAAAACTGTTTTTT. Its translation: CASSLTGSDEKLFF.

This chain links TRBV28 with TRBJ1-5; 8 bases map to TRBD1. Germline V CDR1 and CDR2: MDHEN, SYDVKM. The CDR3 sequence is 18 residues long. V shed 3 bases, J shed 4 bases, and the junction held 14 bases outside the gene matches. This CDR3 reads CASSFQWTGQVINQPQHF. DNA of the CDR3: TGTGCCAGCAGTTTCCAGTGGACAGGGCAAGTTATTAATCAGCCCCAGCATTTT.

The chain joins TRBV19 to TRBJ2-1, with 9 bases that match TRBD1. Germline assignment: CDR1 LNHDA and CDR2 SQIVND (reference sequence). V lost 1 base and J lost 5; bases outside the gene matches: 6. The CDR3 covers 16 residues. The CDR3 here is CASSIVGTGIHNEQFF. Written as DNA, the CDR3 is TGTGCCAGTAGTATAGTTGGGACAGGGATCCACAATGAGCAGTTCTTC.